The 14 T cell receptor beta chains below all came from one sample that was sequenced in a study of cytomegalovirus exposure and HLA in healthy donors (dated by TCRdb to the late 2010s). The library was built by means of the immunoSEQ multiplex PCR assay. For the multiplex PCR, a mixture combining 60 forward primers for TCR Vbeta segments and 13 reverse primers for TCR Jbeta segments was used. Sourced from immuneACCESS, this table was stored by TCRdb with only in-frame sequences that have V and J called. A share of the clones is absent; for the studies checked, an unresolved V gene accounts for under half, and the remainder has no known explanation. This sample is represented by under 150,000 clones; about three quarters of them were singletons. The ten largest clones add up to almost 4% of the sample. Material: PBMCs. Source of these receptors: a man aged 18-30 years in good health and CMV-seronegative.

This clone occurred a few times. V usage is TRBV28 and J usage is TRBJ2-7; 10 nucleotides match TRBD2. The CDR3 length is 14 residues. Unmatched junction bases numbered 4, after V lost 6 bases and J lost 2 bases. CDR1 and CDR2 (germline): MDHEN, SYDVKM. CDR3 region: CASRLAGGPYEQYF. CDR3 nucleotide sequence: TGTGCCAGCAGGTTAGCGGGAGGTCCCTACGAGCAGTACTTC.

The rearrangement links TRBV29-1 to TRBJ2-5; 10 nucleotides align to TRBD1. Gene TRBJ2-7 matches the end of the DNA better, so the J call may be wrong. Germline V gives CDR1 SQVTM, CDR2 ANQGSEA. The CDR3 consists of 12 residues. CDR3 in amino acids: CSVEGTGGEQYF. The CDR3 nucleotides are TGCAGCGTTGAAGGGACAGGGGGCGAGCAGTACTTC.

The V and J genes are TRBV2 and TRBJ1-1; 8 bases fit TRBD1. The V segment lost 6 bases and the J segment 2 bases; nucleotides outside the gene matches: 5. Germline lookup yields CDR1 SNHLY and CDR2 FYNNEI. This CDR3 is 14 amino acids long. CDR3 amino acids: CASSLDRENTEAFF. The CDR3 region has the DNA TGTGCCAGCAGCCTGGACAGGGAAAACACTGAAGCTTTCTTT.

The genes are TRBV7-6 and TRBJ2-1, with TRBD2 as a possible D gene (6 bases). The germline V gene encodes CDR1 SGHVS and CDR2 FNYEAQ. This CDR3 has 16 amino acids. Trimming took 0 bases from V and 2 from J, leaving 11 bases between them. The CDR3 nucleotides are TGTGCCAGCAGCTTAGCTTCTGCGGGGACCTACAATGAGCAGTTCTTC. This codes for CASSLASAGTYNEQFF.

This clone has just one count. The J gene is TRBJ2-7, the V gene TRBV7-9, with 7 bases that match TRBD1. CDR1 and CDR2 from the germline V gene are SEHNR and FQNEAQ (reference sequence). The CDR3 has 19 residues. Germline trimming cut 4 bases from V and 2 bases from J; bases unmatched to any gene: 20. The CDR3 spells CASSSTDDRAGVLPYEQYF. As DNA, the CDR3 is TGTGCCAGCAGCTCCACGGACGACAGGGCCGGGGTTCTACCCTACGAGCAGTACTTC.

CDR3 protein: CASSSGLVGNEQFF. The CDR3 bases are TGCGCCAGCAGCTCGGGACTCGTCGGCAATGAGCAGTTCTTC. The V and J genes are TRBV5-1 and TRBJ2-1, with a possible D match to TRBD2 (6 bases). There are 14 residues in the CDR3. The germline V gene has CDR1 SGHRS and CDR2 YFSETQ. V shed 3 bases and J shed 6 bases, with 13 bases lying between them.

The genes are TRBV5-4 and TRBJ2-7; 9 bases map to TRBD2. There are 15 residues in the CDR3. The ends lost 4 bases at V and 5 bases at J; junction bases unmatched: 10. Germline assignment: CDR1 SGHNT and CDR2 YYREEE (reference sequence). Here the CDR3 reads CASSPAGTSYHEQYF. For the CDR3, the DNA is TGTGCCAGCAGCCCTGCCGGGACTAGCTACCACGAGCAGTACTTC.

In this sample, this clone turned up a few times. CDR3 amino acids: CASSLGQGANEKLFF. DNA for the CDR3: TGCGCCAGCAGCCTTGGACAGGGGGCTAATGAAAAACTGTTTTTT. The chain joins TRBV5-1 to TRBJ1-4; 10 nucleotides match TRBD1. There are 15 residues in the CDR3. Trimming at V came to 4 bases and at J to 3 bases, leaving 3 bases not matched to a gene. Germline V gives CDR1 SGHRS, CDR2 YFSETQ.

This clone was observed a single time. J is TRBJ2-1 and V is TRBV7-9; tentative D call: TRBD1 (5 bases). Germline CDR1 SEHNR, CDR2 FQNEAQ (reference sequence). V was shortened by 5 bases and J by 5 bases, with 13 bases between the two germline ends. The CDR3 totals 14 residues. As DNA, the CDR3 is TGTGCCAGCAGCCACCAGGCAGGGAACAATGAGCAGTTCTTC. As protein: CASSHQAGNNEQFF.

The CDR3, as DNA: TGCGCCAGCAGCGTTAGGACAGGCCAAGAGACCCAGTACTTC. Protein sequence: CASSVRTGQETQYF. The chain couples TRBV5-1 to TRBJ2-5; 7 nucleotides align to TRBD1. This CDR3 has 14 residues. The germline V gene has CDR1 SGHRS and CDR2 YFSETQ. V lost 4 bases, J lost 1 base, and 4 bases stayed unmatched.

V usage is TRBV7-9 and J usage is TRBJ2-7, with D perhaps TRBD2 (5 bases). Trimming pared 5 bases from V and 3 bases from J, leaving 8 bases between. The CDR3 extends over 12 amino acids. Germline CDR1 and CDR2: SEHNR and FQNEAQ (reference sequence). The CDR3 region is CASSPGLYEQYF. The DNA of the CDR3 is TGTGCCAGCAGCCCCGGACTCTACGAGCAGTACTTC.

The CDR3 sequence is CASSLYGIQGFSYEQYF. DNA for the CDR3: TGTGCCAGCAGCTTATACGGGATACAGGGTTTCTCCTACGAGCAGTACTTC. The chain has TRBV7-2 and TRBJ2-7; perhaps TRBD1 as D (6 bases). This CDR3 contains 17 residues. Trimming stripped 2 bases from V and 0 bases from J, with 17 bases between. Germline assignment: CDR1 SGHTA and CDR2 FQGNSA. Based on the CDR3 plus reference TRBV7-2 and TRBJ2-7, the full variable domain is GAGVSQSPSNKVTEKGKDVELRCDPISGHTALYWYRQSLGQGLEFLIYFQGNSAPDKSGLPSDRFSAERTGGSVSTLTIQRTQQEDSAVYLCASSLYGIQGFSYEQYFGPGTRLTVT.

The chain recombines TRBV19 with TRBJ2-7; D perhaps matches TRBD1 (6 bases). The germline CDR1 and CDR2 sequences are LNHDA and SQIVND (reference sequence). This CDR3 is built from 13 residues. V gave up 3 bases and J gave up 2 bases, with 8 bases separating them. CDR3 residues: CASSIQGTYEQYF. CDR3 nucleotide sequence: TGTGCCAGTAGTATTCAGGGGACCTACGAGCAGTACTTC.

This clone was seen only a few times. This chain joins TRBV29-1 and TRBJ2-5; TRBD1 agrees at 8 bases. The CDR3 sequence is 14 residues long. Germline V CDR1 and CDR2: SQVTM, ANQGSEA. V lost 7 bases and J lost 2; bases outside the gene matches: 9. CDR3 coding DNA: TGCAGCGGAGGACAGGGAGGCTTTCAAGAGACCCAGTACTTC. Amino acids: CSGGQGGFQETQYF. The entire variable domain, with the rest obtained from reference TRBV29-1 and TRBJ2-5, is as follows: SAVISQKPSRDICQRGTSLTIQCQVDSQVTMMFWYRQQPGQSLTLIATANQGSEATYESGFVIDKFPISRPNLTFSTLTVSNMSPEDSSIYLCSGGQGGFQETQYFGPGTRLLVL.